The text below deals with one T cell receptor beta chain. The sample originates from a study of cytomegalovirus exposure and HLA in healthy donors. PCR primers comprised 60 Vbeta and 13 Jbeta primers. Generated by immunoSEQ multiplex PCR, the TCRdb table keeps only in-frame clones and is missing some. The sample has 140,000 to 150,000 clones; about 72% are singletons. The CDR3 length is 13 residues. V was shortened by 8 bases and J by 0 bases, with 10 bases between the two germline ends. Germline-derived CDR1 and CDR2 are MDHEN and SYDVKM. The sample taken for sequencing was PBMCs. This TCR was sampled from a man aged 55-75 years in good health and CMV-seronegative. The chain employs TRBV28 and TRBJ1-1, with D hard to call. Here the CDR3 reads CASLGGMNTEAFF. As DNA, the CDR3 is TGTGCCAGCCTCGGCGGGATGAACACTGAAGCTTTCTTT.